The clone carrying this T cell receptor beta chain was recorded at least ten times. Antigen: not known. What was amplified from RNA transcripts were TCR beta CDR3 regions. The TCR CDR3 was amplified in a first-round RT-PCR using the HTBI primer set. TCRdb reanalysed the multiplex PCR reads using MiXCR and keeps one entry per CDR3 protein. The table shows 250,000 to 300,000 distinct CDR3 sequences, with 13% occurring only once. The data are from a study of T cells in Graves' hyperthyroidism and ophthalmopathy. Whole-study findings and limits: Using 13 V-J features, a model discriminated ophthalmopathy from stable hyperthyroidism.

The receptor was isolated from a woman aged 30 to 39 with Graves' hyperthyroidism that later progressed to Graves' ophthalmopathy. Specimen: blood.

The CDR3 bases are TGCAGTGCTGGCGGACTAGCGGGAGGCGACGAGCAGTACTTC. It encodes CSAGGLAGGDEQYF. The gene calls are TRBV20-1 and TRBJ2-7, with 14 nucleotides matching TRBD2. In germline, CDR1 is DFQATT, CDR2 SNEGSKA (reference sequence). V dropped 5 bases and J dropped 5; count of bases not matched to a gene: 5. The CDR3 is made up of 14 amino acids.